Sequencing of this TCR beta chain was carried out in a study of T cells expressing NK-cell markers. Study-level background: From sorted CD3+CD56+NKG2C+, CD3+CD56+NKG2C- and CD3+CD56-NKG2C+ T cells came the TCR beta repertoires. The study sequenced eight donors, seven HCMV-seropositive and one seronegative.

TCRdb reprocessed the 5' RACE reads; each CDR3 protein has one entry and no DNA is given. This sample contains some 500,000 distinct CDR3 sequences. Study-level findings and limits: Clarity on HCMV specificity was lacking for the expanded NKG2C+ T cell clones. The study found these clonotypes also leading the CD3+CD56-NKG2C+ fraction in four donors.

Germline V gives CDR1 MNHEY, CDR2 SVGAGI. The CDR3 is made up of 12 amino acids. To note about this clonotype: No antigen is known for it.

The chain carries TRBV6-5 and TRBJ2-1; TCRdb outputs TRBD2, but without DNA this stays unchecked. Sequences were obtained from blood T cells: a sorted CD56 or NKG2C T cell subset, CD4+ or CD8+ T cells, or bulk PBMC T cells (not recorded which). The clonotype originates from a woman in her fifties or sixties in good health. The CDR3 sequence: CASSYGGRKQFF.